The rows below give T cell receptor beta chains drawn from one sample of a study of T-cell reconstitution after alpha-beta-depleted transplantation in children. TCRdb passed the PCR reads through MiXCR, listing each CDR3 protein once. The data hold some 240,000 distinct CDR3 sequences, with about 11% observed a single time. This specimen was PBMCs from the stem cell graft donor, taken from the stem cell graft. The receptors stem from a human donor who donated a stem cell graft to a child with acute lymphoblastic leukemia. The CDR3 runs from the conserved cysteine through the conserved F or W. D genes are given only for firm matches. A clone size is listed for some rows: how often the clone was seen (once, few, many), or a class if it is expanded.

TRBV11-3	once	13	TRBD1	TRBJ1-2	TGTGCCAGCCCCCAATGGACAGGCCATGGCTACACCTTC	CASPQWTGHGYTF
TRBV20-1	many	12	TRBD1	TRBJ1-5	TGCAGTGTTCGGACAGGGGATCAGCCCCAGCATTTT	CSVRTGDQPQHF
TRBV5-1	NA	15	NA	TRBJ1-2	TGCGCCAGCAGCTTGGTACAGGGAGCTAACTATGGCTACACCTTC	CASSLVQGANYGYTF
TRBV28	many	15	NA	TRBJ2-7	TGTGCCAGCAGTTTAGGGACACCCGACCATTACGAGCAGTACTTC	CASSLGTPDHYEQYF
TRBV4-2	many	19	NA	TRBJ2-1	TGTGCCAGCAGCCATCCCATTGAGTCTTTCGCGGAGCACTACAATGAGCAGTTCTTC	CASSHPIESFAEHYNEQFF
TRBV5-1	many	16	TRBD1	TRBJ1-1	TGCGCCAGCAGCCCCGGGACAGGGTGGCTGAACACTGAAGCTTTCTTT	CASSPGTGWLNTEAFF
TRBV6-5	many	17	NA	TRBJ1-2	TGTGCCAGCAGTTATTTCGAGTCCAGGGGCGGGAACTATGGCTACACCTTC	CASSYFESRGGNYGYTF
TRBV14	many	16	TRBD2	TRBJ2-3	TGTGCCAGCAGCCAGCCCCTAGCGGGAGGGGTAGATACGCAGTATTTT	CASSQPLAGGVDTQYF
TRBV25-1	many	14	NA	TRBJ2-5	TGTGCCAGCAGTGAATTTGGGGGTCAAGAGACCCAGTACTTC	CASSEFGGQETQYF
TRBV4-2	many	15	NA	TRBJ1-1	TGTGCCAGCAGCCATAATCCCCGGCTGAACACTGAAGCTTTCTTT	CASSHNPRLNTEAFF
TRBV27	many	14	NA	TRBJ1-1	TGTGCCAGCAGTTTTGGACATAAGAACACTGAAGCTTTCTTT	CASSFGHKNTEAFF
TRBV28	many	12	NA	TRBJ2-1	TGTGCCAGCAGTTTAGTTCTCGATGAGCAGTTCTTC	CASSLVLDEQFF
TRBV6-1	many	15	NA	TRBJ2-1	TGTGCCAGCAGAGTTAGACCCCGCTCCTACAATGAGCAGTTCTTC	CASRVRPRSYNEQFF
TRBV27	many	19	TRBD2	TRBJ2-3	TGTGCCAGCAGTTTATCGGCTAGCGGGGGGGCCTCTCGCACAGATACGCAGTATTTT	CASSLSASGGASRTDTQYF
TRBV7-2	many	17	TRBD2	TRBJ2-7	TGTGCCAGCAGCTTAGTGGCTAGCGGGAGCCTGAACTACGAGCAGTACTTC	CASSLVASGSLNYEQYF
TRBV7-2	many	13	TRBD1	TRBJ1-1	TGTGCCTGCAGGGGGACGGACAACACTGAAGCTTTCTTT	CACRGTDNTEAFF
TRBV7-9	many	11	NA	TRBJ2-7	TGTGCCAGCAGCTTGGGCAACGAGCAGTACTTC	CASSLGNEQYF
TRBV15	many	15	NA	TRBJ1-2	TGTGCCACCACCCTCGCGCCGGGACGGAACTATGGCTACACCTTC	CATTLAPGRNYGYTF
TRBV10-3	many	18	NA	TRBJ2-6	TGTGCCATCAACCCCGGGACTTTCCTCGAGGGTAGGGCCAACGTCCTGACTTTC	CAINPGTFLEGRANVLTF
TRBV7-9	NA	12	NA	TRBJ2-7	TGTGCCAGCAGCTCCCAAGTCTACGACCAGTACTTC	CASSSQVYDQYF
TRBV9	many	16	NA	TRBJ1-6	TGTGCCAGCAGCGTAGAAGGTAGTTTACGAAATTCACCCCTCCACTTT	CASSVEGSLRNSPLHF
TRBV5-6	NA	12	NA	TRBJ2-1	TGTGCCAGCAGCTCGCAGGGAGTTGAGCAGTTCTTC	CASSSQGVEQFF
TRBV7-2	many	13	NA	TRBJ1-1	TGTGCCAGCAGCCGACAGTCGAACACTGAAGCTTTCTTT	CASSRQSNTEAFF
TRBV28	many	12	NA	TRBJ2-3	TGTGCCAGCAGTCTCTCTAGAGGGACGCAGTATTTT	CASSLSRGTQYF
TRBV9	NA	13	NA	TRBJ2-1	TGTGCCAGCAGCGGTCGGAGGATGGATGAGCAGTTCTTC	CASSGRRMDEQFF
TRBV7-2	few	15	TRBD1	TRBJ2-1	TGTGCCAGCAGCCCAGGAACAGGGGTGCGGAATGAGCAGTTCTTC	CASSPGTGVRNEQFF
TRBV5-1	many	14	NA	TRBJ1-2	TGCGCCAGCAGCCCAACGACAGAGAACTATGGCTACACCTTC	CASSPTTENYGYTF
TRBV28	few	12	NA	TRBJ2-1	TGTGCCAGCAGCCGACTGTACAATGAGCAGTTCTTC	CASSRLYNEQFF
TRBV4-3	few	15	TRBD2	TRBJ2-1	TGCGCCAGCAGCCAAGACGTGACTAGCGGGTCTGAGCAGTTCTTC	CASSQDVTSGSEQFF
TRBV7-9	many	16	NA	TRBJ2-3	TGTGCCAGCAGCACTGAAAACCTACGATACACAGATACGCAGTATTTT	CASSTENLRYTDTQYF
TRBV21-1	many	15	NA	TRBJ1-5	TGTGCCAGCAGCAAAGCGCTAGGCAGGAATCAGCCCCAGCATTTT	CASSKALGRNQPQHF
TRBV6-2/TRBV6-3	NA	17	TRBD2	TRBJ2-1	TGTGCCAGCCGTGGGACTAGCGGGTCCACCGCGCGCAATGAGCAGTTCTTC	CASRGTSGSTARNEQFF
TRBV5-1	many	12	NA	TRBJ2-7	TGCGCCAGCAGGCTCAGCTCCTACGAGCAGTACTTC	CASRLSSYEQYF
TRBV20-1	once	14	TRBD2	TRBJ2-1	TGCAGTGCTAGTCCGGGGGGGGAGTTGTTTGAGCAGTTCTTC	CSASPGGELFEQFF
TRBV20-1	many	11	NA	TRBJ2-7	TGCAGTGCTGGGGCAGACTACGAGCAGTACTTC	CSAGADYEQYF
TRBV11-2	NA	15	NA	TRBJ2-4	TGTGCCAGCAGCCCCTACCCCAGGGGTCAAAACATTCAGTACTTC	CASSPYPRGQNIQYF
TRBV12-3/TRBV12-4	few	15	TRBD1	TRBJ1-2	TGTGCCAGCAGTTTGGGTGGGGGGACAGGGGATGGCTACACCTTC	CASSLGGGTGDGYTF
TRBV7-9	many	13	NA	TRBJ2-2	TGTGCCAGCAGCCAGACAGGCACCGGGGAGCTGTTTTTT	CASSQTGTGELFF
TRBV12-3/TRBV12-4	many	17	NA	TRBJ1-4	TGTGCCAGCAGTTTACCTTATGGGGAAGCAACTAATGAAAAACTGTTTTTT	CASSLPYGEATNEKLFF
TRBV10-3	many	13	TRBD1	TRBJ1-1	TGTGCCATCACTCCAGGGGGCAACACTGAAGCTTTCTTT	CAITPGGNTEAFF
TRBV12-3/TRBV12-4	many	13	NA	TRBJ1-5	TGTGCCAGTCGCGTGGGGGCTTGGCAGCCCCAGCATTTT	CASRVGAWQPQHF
TRBV25-1	many	15	NA	TRBJ2-4	TGTGCCAGCAGTGAATGGGAGACGGGCAAAAACATTCAGTACTTC	CASSEWETGKNIQYF
TRBV7-8	many	14	NA	TRBJ1-2	TGTGCCAGCAGCTTTCCGGGGGCGCGGGAAGGCTACACCTTC	CASSFPGAREGYTF
TRBV9	many	15	NA	TRBJ1-1	TGTGCCAGCAGCCCCGAAGGATGGCCGCCCAAAGAAGCTTTCTTT	CASSPEGWPPKEAFF
TRBV20-1	NA	17	TRBD2	TRBJ2-1	TGCAGTGCTAGGAGCCTTCTAGCGGGAGGTATCTACAATGAGCAGTTCTTC	CSARSLLAGGIYNEQFF